Presented here are 23 T cell receptor beta chains from one specimen sequenced in a study of blood T cells in healthy people across ages. The authors ran a second PCR of 7 to 11 cycles using a sample-barcoded 5' primer and a J-beta primer mix. TCRdb re-called the 5' RACE reads through MiXCR, storing one row per CDR3 protein. The sample holds 700,000 or so distinct CDR3 sequences, 20% to 25% seen once. The specimen was blood. Source of these receptors: a man aged 65-85 years in good health.

The gene calls are TRBV3-1 and TRBJ2-1; D is unclear. Trimming took off 4 bases at V and 6 bases at J, with 10 bases between the two ends. This CDR3 is 13 amino acids long. Germline CDR1 and CDR2: LGHDT and YNNKEL (reference sequence). As DNA, the CDR3 is TGTGCCAGCAGCCGTCCCGGCCGCAATGAGCAGTTCTTC. This codes for CASSRPGRNEQFF.

This clonotype was observed a handful of times. This chain uses TRBV11-2 with TRBJ1-3; TRBD1 matches at 8 bases. The length of the CDR3 is 16 residues. The V gene end was trimmed by 6 bases and the J gene end by 0 bases; junction bases not matched to a gene: 7. From germline, CDR1 is SGHAT and CDR2 FQNNGV. As DNA, the CDR3 is TGTGCCAGCAGACAGGGGGTCGGAAGCTCTGGAAACACCATATATTTT. Translation: CASRQGVGSSGNTIYF.

The CDR3 sequence is CSVAEGAQETQYF. The CDR3, as DNA: TGCAGCGTCGCCGAGGGGGCCCAAGAGACCCAGTACTTC. The chain has TRBV29-1 and TRBJ2-5; 7 bases are a match to TRBD1. Germline assignment: CDR1 SQVTM and CDR2 ANQGSEA. The CDR3 spans 13 residues. After removal of 6 bases from V and 1 base from J, the junction contained 5 bases not matched to a gene.

This clonotype was found many times. The chain employs TRBV5-1 and TRBJ1-4; 9 bases map to TRBD1. The CDR3 extends over 16 amino acids. Germline V gene lookup returns CDR1 SGHRS and CDR2 YFSETQ. The V segment lost 4 bases and the J segment 8 bases; nucleotides outside the gene matches: 12. The CDR3, as DNA: TGCGCCAGCAGCCCTGGACAGGGGACAGAATACGAAAAACTGTTTTTT. It specifies CASSPGQGTEYEKLFF.

The J gene is TRBJ1-5, the V gene TRBV29-1, with 7 bases lining up with TRBD1. Germline CDR1 SQVTM, CDR2 ANQGSEA. This CDR3 is 13 amino acids long. With V trimmed by 6 bases and J by 6 bases, 8 bases remained unmatched. The CDR3 protein is CSVADRDSQPQHF. The CDR3 DNA sequence: TGCAGCGTCGCAGACAGGGATAGTCAGCCCCAGCATTTT.

V usage is TRBV5-1 and J usage is TRBJ2-7; 10 bases map to TRBD2. The V gene end was trimmed by 1 base and the J gene end by 2 bases; junction bases not matched to a gene: 3. Looked up from germline, CDR1 is SGHRS and CDR2 is YFSETQ. The CDR3 loop spans 15 amino acids. The CDR3 DNA reads TGCGCCAGCAGCTTGCTAGCGGGGGATACCTACGAGCAGTACTTC. Its protein product is CASSLLAGDTYEQYF. The complete variable domain, with remaining parts taken from reference TRBV5-1 and TRBJ2-7, reads KAGVTQTPRYLIKTRGQQVTLSCSPISGHRSVSWYQQTPGQGLQFLFEYFSETQRNKGNFPGRFSGRQFSNSRSEMNVSTLELGDSALYLCASSLLAGDTYEQYFGPGTRLTVT.

The V call is TRBV9, the J call TRBJ1-2, with D possibly matching TRBD1 (5 bases). The CDR3 is 15 residues long. V lost 2 bases to trimming and J lost 4 bases, with 15 bases between them. Germline V gene data show CDR1 as SGDLS and CDR2 as YYNGEE. The CDR3 here is CASSVWQGSGYGYTF. The CDR3 DNA sequence: TGTGCCAGCAGCGTCTGGCAGGGATCTGGCTATGGCTACACCTTC.

This clonotype turned up a few times. This chain joins TRBV20-1 and TRBJ2-7; D not certain. TRBJ2-1 explains the end of the DNA better; the J call may be wrong. CDR3 length equals 14 residues. CDR1 and CDR2 from the germline V gene are DFQATT and SNEGSKA (reference sequence). The CDR3 DNA sequence: TGCAGTGCTATACCGCTAGAGCCCTACAATGAGCAGTTCTTC. Translated, it gives CSAIPLEPYNEQFF.

This clonotype has a count of ten or more. One end of the junction varies from germline; a read error may be responsible. This chain uses TRBV4-1 with TRBJ1-5, with 9 bases fitting TRBD1. This CDR3 has 15 amino acids. Germline assignment: CDR1 MGHRA and CDR2 YSYEKL. CDR3 protein: CASSQDGRDRANLYF. CDR3 nucleotide sequence: TGCGCCAGCAGCCAAGACGGAAGGGACAGGGCCAACCTTTATTTT.

The chain has TRBV11-2 and TRBJ2-4; D unresolved. This CDR3 region has 14 residues. V gave up 5 bases and J gave up 0 bases, with 8 bases separating them. Germline CDR1 SGHAT, CDR2 FQNNGV. CDR3 protein: CASSLRLAKNIQYF. The CDR3 DNA reads TGTGCCAGCAGCCTAAGGCTAGCCAAAAACATTCAGTACTTC.

The chain is built from TRBV3-1 and TRBJ2-4; TRBD2 agrees at 14 bases. The CDR3 has 16 amino acids. J was trimmed by 9 bases and V by 4 bases; bases with no gene match: 8. Germline V gives CDR1 LGHDT, CDR2 YNNKEL (reference sequence). The CDR3 nucleotides are TGTGCCAGCAGCCTGAAGACTAGCGGGAGGGGAGGCATTCAGTACTTC. It codes for CASSLKTSGRGGIQYF.

This clonotype was detected a few times. The V call is TRBV10-3, the J call TRBJ2-7, with 7 bases fitting TRBD1. The CDR3 loop spans 12 amino acids. Germline V CDR1 and CDR2: ENHRY, SYGVKD. With V trimmed by 8 bases and J by 2 bases, 3 bases remained unmatched. The CDR3 DNA is TGTGCCATCCGGGACAGCGCCTACGAGCAGTACTTC. It encodes CAIRDSAYEQYF.

CDR3 DNA sequence: TGCAGTGCACGGTCTGCTCGTGGCGGAGGGTACGAGCAGTACGTC. Its protein product is CSARSARGGGYEQYV. The rearrangement links TRBV20-1 to TRBJ2-7; a possible D gene is TRBD2 (6 bases). CDR1 is DFQATT and CDR2 is SNEGSKA in the germline V gene (reference sequence). The V end was cut by 6 bases, the J end by 4 bases, with 22 bases between. CDR3 length: 15 residues.

This clonotype was found many times. This chain uses TRBV6-2 or TRBV6-3 with TRBJ2-3, with D maybe TRBD2 (5 bases). Per the germline V gene, CDR1 is MNHEY and CDR2 is SVGEGT. With 0 bases removed from V and 3 bases from J, the gap between germline ends came to 10 bases. The CDR3 extends over 15 amino acids. CDR3 loop: CASSYSRTSTDTQYF. The DNA for the CDR3 is TGTGCCAGCAGTTACTCGCGTACTAGTACAGATACGCAGTATTTT.

This clonotype was found many times. V gene TRBV6-2 or TRBV6-3 combines with J gene TRBJ1-2, with 12 bases identical to TRBD1. Germline V gene data show CDR1 as MNHEY and CDR2 as SVGEGT. CDR3 length equals 15 residues. Germline trimming cut 10 bases from V and 6 bases from J; bases unmatched to any gene: 12. The CDR3 DNA follows: TGTGCCACCCGGGACAGGGGGCGCGTAAAGGATGGCTACACCTTC. This translates into CATRDRGRVKDGYTF.

The rearrangement joins TRBV5-1 to TRBJ2-3; TRBD1 is a possible D gene (6 bases). This CDR3 has 15 amino acids. Germline CDR1 and CDR2: SGHRS and YFSETQ. Trimming left V 0 bases short and J 2 bases short, with 10 bases between. CDR3 nucleotides: TGCGCCAGCAGCTTGGATCAGGGGCTCACAGATACGCAGTATTTT. Protein sequence: CASSLDQGLTDTQYF.

The chain couples TRBV6-5 to TRBJ2-5; TRBD2 is a possible D gene (5 bases). V shed 6 bases and J shed 2 bases, with 16 bases lying between them. The CDR3 loop spans 15 amino acids. Germline V CDR1 and CDR2: MNHEY, SVGAGI. The CDR3 loop reads CASRTPHGGQETQYF. DNA of the CDR3: TGTGCCAGCAGAACCCCTCATGGAGGACAAGAGACCCAGTACTTC.

This clonotype was seen a few times. V usage is TRBV3-1 and J usage is TRBJ2-1, with TRBD2 matching 10 bases. Germline trimming cut 6 bases from V and 7 bases from J; bases unmatched to any gene: 9. The CDR3 extends over 15 amino acids. From germline, CDR1 is LGHDT and CDR2 YNNKEL (reference sequence). The CDR3 sequence is CASSHSGRAQNEQFF. For the CDR3, the DNA is TGTGCCAGCAGTCACAGCGGGAGGGCCCAGAATGAGCAGTTCTTC.

The V and J genes are TRBV10-3 and TRBJ2-3, with unresolved D. V was cut by 8 bases and J by 2 bases, with 8 bases left in between. This CDR3 spans 12 amino acids. Per the germline V gene, CDR1 is ENHRY and CDR2 is SYGVKD. This chain's CDR3 is CAISATTDTQYF. In DNA, the CDR3 is TGTGCCATCTCGGCTACCACAGATACGCAGTATTTT.

The genes are TRBV19 and TRBJ1-5, with TRBD1 identical over 7 bases. The CDR3 is 13 amino acids. V shed 4 bases, J shed 7 bases, and the junction held 4 bases outside the gene matches. Germline CDR1 and CDR2: LNHDA and SQIVND (reference sequence). The CDR3 loop is CASSTDRVQPQHF. DNA for the CDR3: TGTGCCAGTAGTACAGACAGGGTCCAGCCCCAGCATTTT.

The V call is TRBV6-5, the J call TRBJ2-3, with a tentative D call TRBD2 (6 bases). Germline V gene lookup returns CDR1 MNHEY and CDR2 SVGAGI. V dropped 8 bases and J dropped 6 bases, with 21 bases sitting between them. The CDR3 sequence is 15 residues long. The CDR3 is CASRHDAGLRDTQYF. The CDR3 nucleotides are TGTGCCAGCCGTCACGACGCGGGGTTACGGGATACGCAGTATTTT.

This chain links TRBV5-6 with TRBJ2-4, with unresolved D. CDR3 size: 16 residues. CDR1 SGHDT and CDR2 YYEEEE come from the germline V gene. V lost 4 bases, J lost 3 bases, and 17 bases lay in between. Written as DNA, the CDR3 is TGTGCCAGCAGCCCTGGGAATGCACCTTACAAAAACATTCAGTACTTC. Its translation: CASSPGNAPYKNIQYF.

The J gene is TRBJ2-1, the V gene TRBV12-3 or TRBV12-4; maybe TRBD1 (5 bases). V was pared by 5 bases and J by 0 bases, with 14 bases between. CDR3 length equals 16 residues. CDR3 coding DNA: TGTGCCAGCAGTCCCAGGGTTTTAAGCTCCTACAATGAGCAGTTCTTC. Translation gives CASSPRVLSSYNEQFF.